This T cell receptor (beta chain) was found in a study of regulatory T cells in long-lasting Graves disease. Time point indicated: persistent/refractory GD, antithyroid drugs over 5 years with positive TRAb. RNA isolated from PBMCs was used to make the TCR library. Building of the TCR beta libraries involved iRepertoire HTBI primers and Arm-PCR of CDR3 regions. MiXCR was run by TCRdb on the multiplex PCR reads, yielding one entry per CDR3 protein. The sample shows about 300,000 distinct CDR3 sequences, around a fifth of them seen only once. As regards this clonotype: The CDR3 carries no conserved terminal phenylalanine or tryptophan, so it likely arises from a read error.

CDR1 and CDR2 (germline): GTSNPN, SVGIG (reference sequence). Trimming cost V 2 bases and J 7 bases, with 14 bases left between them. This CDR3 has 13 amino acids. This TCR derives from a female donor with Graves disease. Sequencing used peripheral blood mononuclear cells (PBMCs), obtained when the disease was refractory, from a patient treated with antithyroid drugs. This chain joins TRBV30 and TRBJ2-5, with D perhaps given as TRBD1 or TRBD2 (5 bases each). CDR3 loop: CAWSRDQMGTQYS. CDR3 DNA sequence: TGTGCCTGGAGTAGGGACCAAATGGGGACCCAGTACTCC.